This TCR beta chain was sequenced during a study of blood T cell repertoires in COVID-19. Repertoires were generated with immunoSEQ multiplex PCR, while TCRdb's copy carries only in-frame clones and drops some. Among around 150,000 clones, 84% were seen once, and the ten largest hold 8.9%. Germline V gene lookup returns CDR1 SGHAT and CDR2 FQNNGV. This CDR3 is 13 amino acids long. Notes on this clone: At one end the junction does not follow the germline gene, possibly because of a read error.

The receptor comes from a man aged 25-45 years with COVID-19, enrolled during active disease. V usage is TRBV11-2 and J usage is TRBJ2-1, with 7 bases fitting TRBD1. Input material: peripheral blood. As DNA, the CDR3 is TGTGCCAGCAGCCTCCCACAGGGGCGGCAGATAGTCTTC. Protein: CASSLPQGRQIVF.